This T cell receptor beta chain appears in the sequencing data of a study of regulatory T cells in long-lasting Graves disease (dated by TCRdb to about 2021). For context, the study as a whole: Patients with newly diagnosed Graves' disease had been on antithyroid drugs for under 3 months. A total of roughly 35 samples underwent TCR sequencing, from roughly 13 patients with persistent Graves' disease and some 20 patients with newly diagnosed Graves' disease. Patients with persistent Graves' disease were compared with patients with newly diagnosed Graves' disease using TCR sequencing and RNA sequencing of peripheral blood. The study was registered as a clinical trial and conducted in China. What the work shows at the level of the full study, not this receptor alone: Because the primary lesion, thyroid tissue, could not be accessed, the study looked at peripheral blood alone. More public clonotypes were shared among persistent patients (2,741) than among newly diagnosed patients (966). The authors noted that the small sample size was a limitation that may lower accuracy. Preferential use of TRBV28, TRBJ1-2 and TRBJ2-5 was observed in persistent disease, whereas TRBV20-1 and TRBJ2-1 were favored in newly diagnosed disease. Only the TCR beta chain was sequenced and analyzed. Lower TCR Shannon entropy and fewer highly expanded clones were observed in persistent Graves' disease patients than in newly diagnosed patients, which suggested clonal expansion.

Germline trimming amounts to 4 bases on V and 7 bases on J, with 12 as the count of junction bases outside the gene matches. Including the terminal cysteine and phenylalanine, the CDR3 comprises 15 residues. Just CDR3 DNA is preserved here, 45 bases in frame from base 1. CDR1 and CDR2 are drawn from the germline V gene: SGHRS, YFSETQ. According to the study, the label for this sample's time point signals: newly diagnosed GD, antithyroid drugs for less than 3 months. RNA was extracted from PBMCs in TRIzol for both TCR sequencing and RNA sequencing. Graves' disease was diagnosed according to American Thyroid Association guidelines. Recruitment of patients was carried out at an endocrinology department in Xi'an, China. From each patient, around 9 milliliters of peripheral blood was collected into an EDTA anticoagulant tube. Ficoll Paque Plus density gradient separation was used to isolate PBMCs, and no further T cell sorting was done. An Agilent 2100 Bioanalyzer and agarose gel were used to check RNA quality, while a NanoDrop 2000 measured RNA concentration.

Receptors were amplified or captured by multiplex PCR. Sequencing was carried out with an Illumina HiSeq 4000. To build TCR beta libraries, CDR3 regions were amplified by Arm-PCR using iRepertoire HTBI primers. Gel purification was performed on PCR products prior to sequencing. From the authors' description of their analysis: A total of fewer than 70 TRBV and approximately 13 TRBJ segments were identified across samples and were used for gene usage analysis of CDR3 amino acid clonotypes. Filtered high-quality paired reads were merged into contigs using COPE and FqMerger. Contigs were aligned with BLAST to IMGT TRBV, TRBD and TRBJ reference genes, and CDR3 was defined per IMGT. Any clonotype with a frequency above 0.1% was classified as a highly expanded clone. Shannon entropy was used to measure repertoire diversity, and the Gini coefficient was used to measure V-J evenness. A clonotype found in more than one individual was treated as public. The public reads were quality trimmed at Q25 with fastp and then assembled into clones with MiXCR by TCRdb, keeping productive beta chains. Each entry is one CDR3 protein sequence, shown with its most common DNA and genes. These V and J calls derive from TCRdb rather than the authors' analysis. The sample table contains hundreds of thousands of distinct CDR3 sequences; only one count was recorded for less than 20% of them. Around 19% of the sample is taken by the ten largest.

About this clonotype: Its recognized antigen is unknown. Base qualities are missing; no much larger clone stands one base away.

The data also belong to a second study, concerning T cells in Graves' hyperthyroidism and ophthalmopathy. Drawing on the second study: Stable Graves' hyperthyroidism was defined as the absence of progression to ophthalmopathy over 18 months of follow-up. Hyperthyroidism patients were aged 18 to 65 years and newly diagnosed, with disease duration of less than 2 months. Any patient with an uncontrolled infection, another autoimmune disease, pregnancy or lactation was excluded. Clinical symptoms, serum thyroxine and TRAb, thyroid ultrasound, and orbital computed tomography formed the basis for the diagnoses. The first round of RT-PCR for the TCR CDR3 was performed with the HTBI primer set and the Qiagen OneStep RT-PCR kit. Most expanded thyroid clonotypes (frequency above 0.001) were also detected in blood, suggesting blood repertoires may reflect thyroid immune responses. Ophthalmopathy was separated from stable hyperthyroidism by a 13 V-J signature model, with 87.88% sensitivity and roughly 84% specificity obtained in cross-validation and 80%/75% obtained in testing. In validation, progression to ophthalmopathy was predicted by the model with 70.59% sensitivity and nearly 75% specificity, a median of around 5.9 months before onset. TCR V-J signatures able to tell the groups apart were searched for in a discovery cohort of 100 patients, of whom roughly 42 had Graves' ophthalmopathy and 55 to 65 had stable Graves' hyperthyroidism. Whether ophthalmopathy could be predicted prospectively was tested in an independent validation cohort made up of under 20 hyperthyroidism patients plus 17 patients who later progressed to ophthalmopathy. For training and testing, the roughly 97 patients in the discovery cohort were randomly divided in a 7:3 ratio. In six Graves' hyperthyroidism patients, the study also compared T-cell repertoires from thyroid tissue with T-cell repertoires from blood. After blood sampling, hyperthyroidism patients were treated with methimazole at a starting dose of 30 mg daily, and ophthalmopathy patients were treated with high-dose intravenous methylprednisolone. A second multiplex PCR round built the libraries, followed by size selection and purification. Libraries were sequenced paired-end with 100 bp reads on an Illumina HiSeq2000. SOAPnuke was used to process the raw data, removing reads that contained adapters or uncalled bases, had a mean Phred below 15, or lacked an exact match to the constant primer or identifier. COPE v1.2.5 was used to merge the high-quality paired reads, and each unique nucleotide sequence was defined as a clonotype. Clonotypes were aligned to IMGT TRBV, TRBD and TRBJ reference segments using MiTCR v1.1. The analysis was restricted to V-J combinations with a frequency above 0.0001, which together covered 99% to 99.2% of the repertoires. The TCS score was defined as the ratio of F50 (clonal expansion) to E x V (chaos), calculated using BLOSUM62-based TCRdist between CDR3 peptides within each V-J. Welch's t-statistics and random forest reduced roughly 530 V-J features to some 14, which were used in a naive Bayes classifier (R e1071). Sample size was not statistically predetermined, and blinding of investigators to group allocation was not performed. TCR Vbeta CDR3 sequencing of approximately 140 peripheral blood samples (43 ophthalmopathy, about 80 hyperthyroidism and around 17 progressor patients) is reported in the paper.

The input for sequencing was peripheral blood mononuclear cells (PBMCs), taken at new diagnosis, from a patient treated with antithyroid drugs. The sequence came from a woman aged 25-40 years with Graves disease. Donor details come from another sample of the same person, matched by shared clones. The V and J segments used are TRBV5-1 and TRBJ2-5, and 8 junctional nucleotides match TRBD1. The nucleotide sequence reads TGCGCCAGCAGCCAGACAGGGGACCCGGCAATGACCCAGTACTTC. Its translation reads: CASSQTGDPAMTQYF.